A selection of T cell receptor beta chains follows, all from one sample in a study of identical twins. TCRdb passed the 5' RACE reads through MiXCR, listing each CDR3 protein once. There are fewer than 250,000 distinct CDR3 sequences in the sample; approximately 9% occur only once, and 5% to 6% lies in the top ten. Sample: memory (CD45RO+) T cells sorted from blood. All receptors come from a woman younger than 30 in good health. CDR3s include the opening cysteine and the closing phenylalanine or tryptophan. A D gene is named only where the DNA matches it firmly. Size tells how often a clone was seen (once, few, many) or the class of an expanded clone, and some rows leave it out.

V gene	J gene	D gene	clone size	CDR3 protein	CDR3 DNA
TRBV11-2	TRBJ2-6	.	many	CASSFRMDISGANVLTF	TGTGCCAGCAGCTTCCGAATGGACATCTCTGGGGCCAACGTCCTGACTTTC
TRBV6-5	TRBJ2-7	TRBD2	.	CASSFSGLGINEQYF	TGTGCCAGCAGTTTTTCGGGACTAGGGATCAACGAGCAGTACTTC
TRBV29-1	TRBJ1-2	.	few	CSVDSYGASGYGYTF	TGCAGCGTTGATTCGTATGGGGCTTCTGGCTATGGCTACACCTTC
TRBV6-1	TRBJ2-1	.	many	CASSVGGTRNEQFF	TGTGCCAGCAGTGTTGGGGGTACCCGTAATGAGCAGTTCTTC
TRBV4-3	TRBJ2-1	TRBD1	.	CASSHQDRGNNEQFF	TGCGCCAGCAGCCACCAGGACAGGGGAAACAATGAGCAGTTCTTC
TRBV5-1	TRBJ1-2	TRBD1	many	CASSSTGAAFETYGYTF	TGCGCCAGCAGCTCGACAGGGGCCGCCTTTGAAACCTATGGCTACACCTTC
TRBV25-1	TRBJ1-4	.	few	CASSSRGEKLFF	TGTGCCAGCAGTTCCCGCGGGGAAAAACTGTTTTTT
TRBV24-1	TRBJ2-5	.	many	CATSDFSAGVETQYF	TGTGCCACCAGTGATTTCTCGGCAGGGGTGGAGACCCAGTACTTC
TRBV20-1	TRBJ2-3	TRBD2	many	CSAGSSGGARDTQYF	TGCAGTGCTGGTTCTAGCGGGGGAGCTCGGGATACGCAGTATTTT
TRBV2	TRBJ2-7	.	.	CASNWEYGSYEQYF	TGTGCCAGCAACTGGGAATACGGCTCCTACGAGCAGTACTTC
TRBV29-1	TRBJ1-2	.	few	CSAKAQDYGYTF	TGCAGCGCAAAGGCCCAGGACTATGGCTACACCTTC
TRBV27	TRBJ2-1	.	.	CASSAGGGGSSYNEQFF	TGTGCCAGCTCTGCAGGGGGCGGGGGAAGCTCCTACAATGAGCAGTTCTTC
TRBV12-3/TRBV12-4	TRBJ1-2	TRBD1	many	CASSRDSYGYTF	TGTGCCAGCAGTAGGGACAGCTATGGCTACACCTTC
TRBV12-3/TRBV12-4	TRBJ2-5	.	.	CASSLFGKETQYF	TGTGCCAGCAGTTTGTTCGGAAAAGAGACCCAGTACTTC
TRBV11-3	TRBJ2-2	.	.	CASSLGEPGELFF	TGTGCCAGCAGCTTAGGAGAGCCCGGGGAGCTGTTTTTT
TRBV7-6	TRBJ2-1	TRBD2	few	CASSLIGTSGTNEQFF	TGTGCCAGCAGCTTAATTGGGACTAGCGGTACCAATGAGCAGTTCTTC
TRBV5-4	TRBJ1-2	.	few	CASSLGGVANYGYTF	TGTGCCAGCAGCTTGGGAGGCGTAGCTAACTATGGCTACACCTTC
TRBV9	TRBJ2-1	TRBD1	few	CASSGLQRGPHSYNEQFF	TGTGCCAGCAGCGGCCTCCAGAGGGGGCCTCACTCCTACAATGAGCAGTTCTTC
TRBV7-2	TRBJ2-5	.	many	CASSSKAFWGETQYF	TGTGCCAGCAGCTCGAAAGCTTTCTGGGGGGAGACCCAGTACTTC
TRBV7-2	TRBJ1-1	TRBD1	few	CASRVGQGNTEAFF	TGTGCCAGCAGGGTCGGACAGGGCAACACTGAAGCTTTCTTT
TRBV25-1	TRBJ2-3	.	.	CASPGHTQYF	TGTGCCAGCCCGGGGCATACGCAGTATTTT
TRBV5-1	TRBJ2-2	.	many	CASSSRVAGELFF	TGCGCCAGCAGCTCCAGGGTCGCCGGGGAGCTGTTTTTT
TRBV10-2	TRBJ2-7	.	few	CASSGGFYEQYF	TGCGCCAGCAGTGGAGGGTTCTACGAGCAGTACTTC
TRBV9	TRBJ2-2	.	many	CASSVVRHGELFF	TGTGCCAGCAGCGTAGTTAGGCACGGGGAGCTGTTTTTT
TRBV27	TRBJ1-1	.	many	CASSLSASRFMNTEAFF	TGTGCCAGCAGTTTATCGGCGTCCCGGTTCATGAACACTGAAGCTTTCTTT
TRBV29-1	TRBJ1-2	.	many	CSVGDSARGYTF	TGCAGCGTTGGTGACAGCGCCCGAGGCTACACCTTC
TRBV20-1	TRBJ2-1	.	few	CSANRFPLYNEQFF	TGCAGTGCTAACAGGTTCCCTCTCTACAATGAGCAGTTCTTC
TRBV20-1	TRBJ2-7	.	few	CSASPPGDLYEQYF	TGCAGTGCTAGTCCTCCGGGGGACCTCTACGAGCAGTACTTC
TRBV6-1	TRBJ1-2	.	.	CASSEQGYGYTF	TGTGCCAGCAGTGAACAGGGGTATGGCTACACCTTC
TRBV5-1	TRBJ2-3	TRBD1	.	CASSPHGTASTDTQYF	TGCGCCAGCAGCCCCCACGGGACAGCAAGCACAGATACGCAGTATTTT
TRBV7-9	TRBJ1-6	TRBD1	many	CASSRDSYSPLHF	TGTGCCAGCAGCCGGGACAGCTATTCACCCCTCCACTTT
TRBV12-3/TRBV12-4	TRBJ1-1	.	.	CASSSDAGNTEAFF	TGTGCCAGCAGTTCCGACGCAGGGAACACTGAAGCTTTCTTT
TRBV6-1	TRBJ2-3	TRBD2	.	CASTLAGGRTDTQYF	TGTGCCAGCACCTTAGCGGGAGGGCGCACAGATACGCAGTATTTT
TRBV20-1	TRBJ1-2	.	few	CSASFINYGYTF	TGCAGTGCTAGTTTCATTAACTATGGCTACACCTTC
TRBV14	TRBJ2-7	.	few	CASSPFATSYEQYF	TGTGCCAGCAGCCCCTTCGCTACCTCCTACGAGCAGTACTTC
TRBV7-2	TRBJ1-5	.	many	CASSGQGHQPQHF	TGTGCCAGCAGCGGCCAGGGCCACCAGCCCCAGCATTTT
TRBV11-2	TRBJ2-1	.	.	CASSSMWDQLNEQFF	TGTGCCAGCAGCTCGATGTGGGACCAACTCAATGAGCAGTTCTTC
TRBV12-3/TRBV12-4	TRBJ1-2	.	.	CASSFSDPSPGYTF	TGTGCCAGCAGTTTTTCGGACCCATCCCCGGGCTACACCTTC
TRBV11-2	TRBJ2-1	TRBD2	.	CASSPLSGLAGSRNEQFF	TGTGCCAGCAGCCCCCTCTCGGGACTAGCGGGAAGTAGGAATGAGCAGTTCTTC
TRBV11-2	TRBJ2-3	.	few	CASSFWGVTDTQYF	TGTGCCAGCAGCTTCTGGGGGGTCACAGATACGCAGTATTTT
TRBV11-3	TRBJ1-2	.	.	CASSWSGSGEGYTF	TGTGCCAGCAGCTGGTCCGGGTCAGGGGAAGGCTACACCTTC